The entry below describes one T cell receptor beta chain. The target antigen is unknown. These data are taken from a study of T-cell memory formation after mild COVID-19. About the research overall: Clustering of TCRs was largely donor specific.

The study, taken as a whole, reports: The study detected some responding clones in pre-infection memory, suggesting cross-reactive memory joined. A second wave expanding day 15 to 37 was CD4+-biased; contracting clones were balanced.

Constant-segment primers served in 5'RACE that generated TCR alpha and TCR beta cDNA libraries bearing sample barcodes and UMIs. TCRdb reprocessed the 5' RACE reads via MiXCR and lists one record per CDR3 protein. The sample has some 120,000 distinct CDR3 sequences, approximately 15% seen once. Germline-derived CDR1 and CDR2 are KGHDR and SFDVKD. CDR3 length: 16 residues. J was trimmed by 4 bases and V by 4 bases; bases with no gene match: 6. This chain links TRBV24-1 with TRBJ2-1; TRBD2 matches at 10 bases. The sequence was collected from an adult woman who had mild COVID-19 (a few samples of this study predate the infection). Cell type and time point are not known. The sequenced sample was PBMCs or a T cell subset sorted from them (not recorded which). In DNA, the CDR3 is TGTGCCACCAGTGACATAGCGGGAGGAAGGTACAATGAGCAGTTCTTC. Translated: CATSDIAGGRYNEQFF.